This is a list of T cell receptor beta chains from one sample in a study of shared clonotypes between healthy human individuals. Generated by immunoSEQ multiplex PCR, the TCRdb table keeps only in-frame clones and is missing some. Of over a million clones in the sample, roughly 70% were seen once. The sequenced sample consisted of memory CD4+ T cells sorted from blood. Source of these receptors: a man between 18 and 35 years old in good health. Each CDR3 is given with its conserved first and last residue. D genes are given only for firm matches. Rows may omit the clone size; those that give it use once, few, many or a size class.

V gene	D gene	clone size	J gene	CDR3 DNA	CDR3 protein
TRBV19	TRBD2	-	TRBJ2-7	TGTGCCAGTAGTCTCGGAGGGCGGGGGGCCCCCGAGTACTTC	CASSLGGRGAPEYF
TRBV6-1	-	many	TRBJ1-1	TGTGCCAGCAGTGACTCTTCGCGGGCGGCTGAAGCTTTCTTT	CASSDSSRAAEAFF
TRBV14	-	-	TRBJ2-2	TGTGCCAGCAGCCAATTTGTCCAAACTGGGGAGCTGTTTTTT	CASSQFVQTGELFF
TRBV11-2	TRBD2	-	TRBJ2-4	TGTGCCAGCAGCCCGAGGACTAGCGGGAATCTAGCCAAAAACATTCAGTACTTC	CASSPRTSGNLAKNIQYF
TRBV27	TRBD2	-	TRBJ2-5	TGTGCCAGCAGTTTAAGTTTTCCTAGGACTAGCGGGGGAAAGACCCAGTACTTC	CASSLSFPRTSGGKTQYF
TRBV5-6	-	-	TRBJ1-2	TGTGCCAGCAGCTCTTCCGGGACAAAGAGTGGCTACACCTTC	CASSSSGTKSGYTF
TRBV5-1	TRBD1	-	TRBJ2-5	TGCGCCAGCAGCCGTACAGGGGGCGCCCGGACCATTAAGGGCGAGACCCAGTACTTC	CASSRTGGARTIKGETQYF
TRBV10-1	-	few	TRBJ1-1	TGCGCCAGCAGTGATCCCGCTGGGTGGCGGTCCACTGAAGCTTTCTTT	CASSDPAGWRSTEAFF
TRBV19	-	-	TRBJ1-1	TGTGCCAGTAGCTTAAGCGGGCACTACACTGAAGCTTTCTTT	CASSLSGHYTEAFF
TRBV5-4	TRBD2	-	TRBJ2-5	TGTGCCAGCAGCTTGGGAGGAGCGGGAGTGATTCAAGAGACCCAGTACTTC	CASSLGGAGVIQETQYF
TRBV5-1	-	-	TRBJ1-3	TGCGCCAGCAGCTTTGGGGGGAATAGTGGAAACACCATATATTTT	CASSFGGNSGNTIYF
TRBV18	-	-	TRBJ2-7	TGTGCCAGCTCAGCCCGATCATACGAGCAGTACTTC	CASSARSYEQYF
TRBV27	-	-	TRBJ2-7	TGTGCCAGCAGTACACTGACATCACAAGCCTACGAGCAGTACTTC	CASSTLTSQAYEQYF
TRBV11-2	TRBD2	-	TRBJ2-1	TGTGCCAGCAGTTTAGGTCAGGCGGGAGGCCACAATGAGCAGTTCTTC	CASSLGQAGGHNEQFF
TRBV6-6	-	-	TRBJ2-2	TGTGCCAGCAGAACCGGGGGAGCCAACACCGGGGAGCTGTTTTTT	CASRTGGANTGELFF
TRBV28	TRBD2	-	TRBJ2-7	TGTGCCAGCAGCCGCGGAGGGACTAGCGGCATCCACGAGCAGTACTTC	CASSRGGTSGIHEQYF
TRBV30	-	many	TRBJ1-1	TGTGCCTGGAGAACAGGGCCTGAAGCTTTCTTT	CAWRTGPEAFF
TRBV29-1	-	-	TRBJ1-1	TGCAGCGTTGAAGTCGTGAACACTGAAGCTTTCTTT	CSVEVVNTEAFF
TRBV20-1	-	few	TRBJ1-6	TGCAGTGCTGCGGAGGGTTCACCCCTCCACTTT	CSAAEGSPLHF
TRBV30	TRBD1	-	TRBJ1-4	TGTGCCTGGGGGGACAGTCGTGGAGAAAAACTGTTTTTT	CAWGDSRGEKLFF
TRBV30	-	-	TRBJ1-6	TGTGCCTGGATGGAGGATAGAGGTTCACCCCTCCACTTT	CAWMEDRGSPLHF
TRBV5-1	-	once	TRBJ1-6	TGCGCCAGCAGTTTGCAGGGCTCCTATAATTCACCCCTCCACTTT	CASSLQGSYNSPLHF
TRBV6-1	-	-	TRBJ2-7	TGTGCCAGCAGTGAACCAGGGGGGAGCTCCTACGAGCAGTACTTC	CASSEPGGSSYEQYF
TRBV4-1	-	many	TRBJ1-1	TGCGCCAGCAGCCAAGGCGGGGGAGCTTTCTTT	CASSQGGGAFF
TRBV4-1	-	once	TRBJ1-6	TGCGCCAGCAGCCAAGATTTATCTTCGTTCAGGGACTACCACTTT	CASSQDLSSFRDYHF
TRBV19	-	few	TRBJ1-6	TGTGCCAGTAGTACCTCCGGGGACTCACCCCTCCACTTT	CASSTSGDSPLHF
TRBV5-1	TRBD2	once	TRBJ2-1	TGCGCCAGCAGCTTGGACGGGAGGGCCTTCTATGAGCAGTTCTTC	CASSLDGRAFYEQFF
TRBV7-9	-	-	TRBJ1-2	TGTGCCAGCAGCTTACCCGCCCACTATGGCTACACCTTC	CASSLPAHYGYTF
TRBV5-1	TRBD2	-	TRBJ2-5	TGCGCCAGCAGGTGGACTAGCCGAGAGACCCAGTACTTC	CASRWTSRETQYF
TRBV27	TRBD2	-	TRBJ2-3	TGTGCCAGCAGTCCCGGACTAGCGGGACGAACAGATACGCAGTATTTT	CASSPGLAGRTDTQYF
TRBV7-9	TRBD1	few	TRBJ2-2	TGTGCCAGCAGCTCTGGGATAGGACAGGGTAACACCGGGGAGCTGTTTTTT	CASSSGIGQGNTGELFF
TRBV4-1	-	-	TRBJ1-4	TGCGCCAGCAGCCAAGATGAGGTTGGAGGGGAGGCAACTAATGAAAAACTGTTTTTT	CASSQDEVGGEATNEKLFF
TRBV27	-	-	TRBJ1-5	TGTGCCAGCAGTTTTAAGGACAATCAGCCCCAGCATTTT	CASSFKDNQPQHF
TRBV7-2	-	once	TRBJ1-2	TGTGCCAGCAGCCCCCAGCGTAACTATGGCTACACCTTC	CASSPQRNYGYTF
TRBV30	-	-	TRBJ1-4	TGTGCCGGTGGGAGGGGGGAATCTAATGAAAAACTGTTTTTT	CAGGRGESNEKLFF
TRBV18	TRBD2	-	TRBJ2-3	TGTGCCAGCTCACCAAATGTCGGGCGGGGGGACCTCGGAACGCAGTATTTT	CASSPNVGRGDLGTQYF
TRBV28	-	-	TRBJ2-7	TGTGCCAGCAGTTTATCCCCAGGGCTAGGGGCCTTTAACTACGAGCAGTACTTC	CASSLSPGLGAFNYEQYF
TRBV10-1	-	-	TRBJ2-7	TGCGCCAGCAGTGAAAGGCCGGGGTCCCCCTACGAGCAGTACTTC	CASSERPGSPYEQYF
TRBV10-3	TRBD1	-	TRBJ2-3	TGTGCCTCCTGCCCCGGCAGGGGGCGTACAGATACGCAGTATTTT	CASCPGRGRTDTQYF
TRBV20-1	-	-	TRBJ1-2	TGCAGTGCTCGCTACAGATCTGGCTACACCTTC	CSARYRSGYTF
TRBV7-5	-	-	TRBJ1-2	TGTGCCAGAAGCTTATCCGTGGGCTACACCTTC	CARSLSVGYTF
TRBV5-1	TRBD2	-	TRBJ2-7	TGCGCCAGCAGCTTGGGCGGGAGGGCCCATGGCCCCTACGAGCAGTACTTC	CASSLGGRAHGPYEQYF
TRBV6-1	TRBD1	once	TRBJ1-4	TGTGCCAGCAGGGGGACAGGTACTAATGAAAAACTGTTTTTT	CASRGTGTNEKLFF
TRBV11-2	TRBD1	-	TRBJ1-6	TGTGCCAGCAGCCCCCCCGGGACAGGGAATTCACCCCTCCACTTT	CASSPPGTGNSPLHF
TRBV6-1	TRBD1	-	TRBJ2-5	TGTGCCACACGCAGGGGGAATCAGGAGACCCAGTACTTC	CATRRGNQETQYF
TRBV5-6	-	few	TRBJ1-6	TGTGCCAGCAGCTTGGGTGCAGCGAGCTCCTATAATTCACCCCTCCACTTT	CASSLGAASSYNSPLHF
TRBV5-1	-	-	TRBJ1-1	TGCGCCAGCAGCTTGCAACAGATGAACACTGAAGCTTTCTTT	CASSLQQMNTEAFF
TRBV28	-	few	TRBJ2-7	TGTGCCAGCAGTTTACTAGGGGGGCCCACCTACGAGCAGTACTTC	CASSLLGGPTYEQYF
TRBV7-6	TRBD2	-	TRBJ2-5	TGTGCCAGCAGCGCCCGACTAGCGGGAGGGCGAGGCCAAGAGACCCAGTACTTC	CASSARLAGGRGQETQYF
TRBV4-1	-	-	TRBJ2-5	TGCGCCAGCAGCCAAGATCAAGGTAGCCTCGTGGGGGAGACCCAGTACTTC	CASSQDQGSLVGETQYF
TRBV5-4	-	-	TRBJ2-3	TGTGCCAGCAGCTCATTAGAGGGGGATACGCAGTATTTT	CASSSLEGDTQYF
TRBV30	-	once	TRBJ2-7	TGTGCCGGGGATTATGACAGCGGTAAGAGCGAGCAGTACTTC	CAGDYDSGKSEQYF